These 6 T cell receptor beta chains came from one sample sequenced in a study of tumor-infiltrating lymphocytes in localized non-small cell lung cancer. Repertoires were generated with immunoSEQ multiplex PCR, while TCRdb's copy carries only in-frame clones and drops some. The table shows about 22,000 clones, with around 80% occurring only once. Sequencing was performed on lung tumor tissue. The receptors originated from a human donor with non-small cell lung cancer.

V and J are TRBV5-5 and TRBJ2-1; 13 bases match TRBD2. Germline V gives CDR1 SGHKS, CDR2 YYEKEE (reference sequence). V was clipped by 2 bases and J by 8 bases; unmatched bases: 4. CDR3 size: 15 residues. The CDR3 bases are TGTGCCAGCAGCTTTACTAGCGGGAGGGCCTATGAGCAGTTCTTC. It yields the protein CASSFTSGRAYEQFF.

The chain joins TRBV9 to TRBJ2-1; D unresolved. The length of the CDR3 is 16 residues. The germline CDR1 and CDR2 sequences are SGDLS and YYNGEE. V lost 4 bases, J lost 3 bases, and 17 bases lay in between. The CDR3 loop reads CASSPRTPSFYNEQFF. The CDR3 coding sequence is TGTGCCAGCAGCCCAAGGACCCCCTCCTTCTACAATGAGCAGTTCTTC. Variable domain in full (rest from reference TRBV9 and TRBJ2-1): DSGVTQTPKHLITATGQRVTLRCSPRSGDLSVYWYQQSLDQGLQFLIQYYNGEERAKGNILERFSAQQFPDLHSELNLSSLELGDSALYFCASSPRTPSFYNEQFFGPGTRLTVL.

The chain carries TRBV5-1 and TRBJ2-7, with 8 bases that match TRBD1. Germline V lookup: CDR1 SGHRS, CDR2 YFSETQ. Trimming at V came to 4 bases and at J to 3 bases, leaving 9 bases not matched to a gene. The CDR3 consists of 15 residues. The CDR3 DNA reads TGCGCCAGCAGCCTGGGACAGGTTGGGCGCTACGAGCAGTACTTC. Protein sequence: CASSLGQVGRYEQYF.

J is TRBJ1-2 and V is TRBV6-5, with 10 bases lining up with TRBD1. Germline V gene lookup returns CDR1 MNHEY and CDR2 SVGAGI. This CDR3 has 14 amino acids. V gave up 6 bases and J gave up 2 bases; unmatched junction bases: 3. The CDR3 reads CASRPGQGNYGYTF. The CDR3, as DNA: TGTGCCAGCAGACCGGGACAGGGGAACTATGGCTACACCTTC.

The J gene is TRBJ2-7, the V gene TRBV30; 8 bases line up with TRBD1. This CDR3 has 12 amino acids. The germline V gene has CDR1 GTSNPN and CDR2 SVGIG (reference sequence). Written as DNA, the CDR3 is TGTACAGGACAGGGAAAAACCTACGAGCAGTACTTC. It codes for CTGQGKTYEQYF.

This chain uses TRBV2 with TRBJ1-2, with TRBD1 matching 10 bases. The CDR3 loop spans 16 amino acids. CDR1 is SNHLY, CDR2 FYNNEI, per germline. Trimming removed 4 bases from V and 8 bases from J; junction bases left unmatched: 13. The CDR3 reads CASSGQTTGTGEGYTF. The CDR3 nucleotides read TGTGCCAGCAGTGGCCAAACAACAGGGACAGGGGAAGGCTACACCTTC.